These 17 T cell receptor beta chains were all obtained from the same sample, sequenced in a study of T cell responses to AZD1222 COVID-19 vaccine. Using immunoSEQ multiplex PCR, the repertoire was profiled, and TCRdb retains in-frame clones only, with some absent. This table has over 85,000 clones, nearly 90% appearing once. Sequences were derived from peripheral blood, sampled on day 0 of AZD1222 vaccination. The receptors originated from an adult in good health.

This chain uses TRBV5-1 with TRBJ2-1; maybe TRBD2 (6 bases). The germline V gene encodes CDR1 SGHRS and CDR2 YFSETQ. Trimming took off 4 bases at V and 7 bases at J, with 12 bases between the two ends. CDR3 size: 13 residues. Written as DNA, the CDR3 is TGCGCCAGCAGCGGGGCGGGATCAAATGAGCAGTTCTTC. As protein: CASSGAGSNEQFF. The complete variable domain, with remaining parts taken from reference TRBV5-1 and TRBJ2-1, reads KAGVTQTPRYLIKTRGQQVTLSCSPISGHRSVSWYQQTPGQGLQFLFEYFSETQRNKGNFPGRFSGRQFSNSRSEMNVSTLELGDSALYLCASSGAGSNEQFFGPGTRLTVL.

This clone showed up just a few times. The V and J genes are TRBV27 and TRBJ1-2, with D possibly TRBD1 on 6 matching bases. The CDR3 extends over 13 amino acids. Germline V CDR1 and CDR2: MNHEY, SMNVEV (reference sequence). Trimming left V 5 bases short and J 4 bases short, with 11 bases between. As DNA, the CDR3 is TGTGCCAGCAGTCCGGGGGGCGGCTATGGCTACACCTTC. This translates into CASSPGGGYGYTF.

The CDR3 sequence: CASSLVYYEQYF. In nucleotides, the CDR3 is TGTGCCAGCAGCTTGGTCTACTACGAGCAGTACTTC. The chain joins TRBV5-5 to TRBJ2-7; no firm D call. The CDR3 runs to 12 residues. Germline V lookup: CDR1 SGHKS, CDR2 YYEKEE (reference sequence). Trimming stripped 0 bases from V and 3 bases from J, with 4 bases between.

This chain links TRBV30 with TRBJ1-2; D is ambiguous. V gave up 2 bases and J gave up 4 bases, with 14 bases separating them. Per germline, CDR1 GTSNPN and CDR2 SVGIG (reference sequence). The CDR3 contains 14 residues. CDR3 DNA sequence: TGTGCCTGGAGTCGGCAGTCAGCCACCTATGGCTACACCTTC. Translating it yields CAWSRQSATYGYTF.

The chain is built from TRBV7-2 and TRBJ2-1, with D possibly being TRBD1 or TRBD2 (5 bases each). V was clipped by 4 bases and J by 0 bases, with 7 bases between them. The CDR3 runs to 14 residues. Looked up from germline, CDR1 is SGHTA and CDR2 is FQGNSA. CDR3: CASSWGSSYNEQFF. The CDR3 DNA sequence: TGTGCCAGCAGCTGGGGGAGCTCCTACAATGAGCAGTTCTTC.

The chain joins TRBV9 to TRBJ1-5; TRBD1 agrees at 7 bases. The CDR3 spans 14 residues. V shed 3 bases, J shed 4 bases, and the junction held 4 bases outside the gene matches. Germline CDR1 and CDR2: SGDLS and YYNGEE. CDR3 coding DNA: TGTGCCAGCAGCGCGCAGGGGGGGAATCAGCCCCAGCATTTT. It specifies CASSAQGGNQPQHF. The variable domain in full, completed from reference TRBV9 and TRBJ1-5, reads DSGVTQTPKHLITATGQRVTLRCSPRSGDLSVYWYQQSLDQGLQFLIQYYNGEERAKGNILERFSAQQFPDLHSELNLSSLELGDSALYFCASSAQGGNQPQHFGDGTRLSIL.

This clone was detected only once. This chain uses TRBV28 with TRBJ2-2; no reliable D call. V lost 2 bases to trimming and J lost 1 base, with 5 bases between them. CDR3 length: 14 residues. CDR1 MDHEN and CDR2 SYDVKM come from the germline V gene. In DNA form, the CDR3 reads TGTGCCAGCAGTTTAGCGCGGAACACCGGGGAGCTGTTTTTT. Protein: CASSLARNTGELFF.

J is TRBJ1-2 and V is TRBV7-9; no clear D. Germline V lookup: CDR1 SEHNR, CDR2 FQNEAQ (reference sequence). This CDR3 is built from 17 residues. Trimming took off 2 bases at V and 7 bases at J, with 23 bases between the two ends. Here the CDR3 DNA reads TGTGCCAGCAGCTTAAATGTTAGGGCCCCGGGCGCGACTGGCTACACCTTC. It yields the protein CASSLNVRAPGATGYTF.

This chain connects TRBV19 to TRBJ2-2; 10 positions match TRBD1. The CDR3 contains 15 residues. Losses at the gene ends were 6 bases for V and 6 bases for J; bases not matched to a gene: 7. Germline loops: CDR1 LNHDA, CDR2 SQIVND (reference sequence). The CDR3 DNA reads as TGTGCCAGTAGCCTTCTCGGGACAGGGGCCGGGGAGCTGTTTTTT. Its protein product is CASSLLGTGAGELFF.

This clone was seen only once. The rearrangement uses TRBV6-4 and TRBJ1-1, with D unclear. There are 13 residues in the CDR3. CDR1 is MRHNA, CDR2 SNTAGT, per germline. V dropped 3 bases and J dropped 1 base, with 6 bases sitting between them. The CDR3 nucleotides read TGTGCCAGCAGTGAGACATGGAACACTGAAGCTTTCTTT. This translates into CASSETWNTEAFF.

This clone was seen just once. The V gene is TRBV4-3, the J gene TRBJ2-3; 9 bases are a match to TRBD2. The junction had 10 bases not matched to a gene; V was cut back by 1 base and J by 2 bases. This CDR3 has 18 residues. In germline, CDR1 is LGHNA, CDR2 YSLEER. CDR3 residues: CASSQGFGRGGHTDTQYF. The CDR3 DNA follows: TGCGCCAGCAGCCAAGGCTTCGGGCGGGGGGGGCACACAGATACGCAGTATTTT.

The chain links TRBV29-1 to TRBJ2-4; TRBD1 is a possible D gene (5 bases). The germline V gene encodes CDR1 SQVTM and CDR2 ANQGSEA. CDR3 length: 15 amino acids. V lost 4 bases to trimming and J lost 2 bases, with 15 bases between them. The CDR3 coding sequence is TGCAGCGTTGCGGCCGGACCAGGGACCAAAAACATTCAGTACTTC. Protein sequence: CSVAAGPGTKNIQYF.

The CDR3 DNA follows: TGCGCCAGCAGCTTGGGATTTAACGGGTACGAGCAGTACTTC. Translated, it gives CASSLGFNGYEQYF. The rearrangement uses TRBV5-1 and TRBJ2-7, with D hard to call. The CDR3 is 14 amino acids. Germline-derived CDR1 and CDR2 are SGHRS and YFSETQ. V was clipped by 0 bases and J by 4 bases, with 11 bases between them. The full variable domain, its missing parts supplied by reference TRBV5-1 and TRBJ2-7, is KAGVTQTPRYLIKTRGQQVTLSCSPISGHRSVSWYQQTPGQGLQFLFEYFSETQRNKGNFPGRFSGRQFSNSRSEMNVSTLELGDSALYLCASSLGFNGYEQYFGPGTRLTVT.

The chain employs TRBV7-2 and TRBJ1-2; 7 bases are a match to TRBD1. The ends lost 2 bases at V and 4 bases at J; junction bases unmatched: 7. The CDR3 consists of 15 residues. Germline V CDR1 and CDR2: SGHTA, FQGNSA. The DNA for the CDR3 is TGTGCCAGCAGCTTAACACCCGGGACAGCCTATGGCTACACCTTC. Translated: CASSLTPGTAYGYTF.

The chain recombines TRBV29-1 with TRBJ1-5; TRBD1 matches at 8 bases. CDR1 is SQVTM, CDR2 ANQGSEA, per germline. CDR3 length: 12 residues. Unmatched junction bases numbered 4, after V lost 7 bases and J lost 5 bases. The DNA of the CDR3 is TGCAGCGCCGGACAGGGCGATCAGCCCCAGCATTTT. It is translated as CSAGQGDQPQHF.

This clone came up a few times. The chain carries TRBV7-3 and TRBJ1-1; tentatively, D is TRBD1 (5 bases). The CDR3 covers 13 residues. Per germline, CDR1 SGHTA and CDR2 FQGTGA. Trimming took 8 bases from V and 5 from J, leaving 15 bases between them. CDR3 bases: TGTGCCAGCCTCGGGGCCAGGGTGACTGAAGCTTTCTTT. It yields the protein CASLGARVTEAFF.

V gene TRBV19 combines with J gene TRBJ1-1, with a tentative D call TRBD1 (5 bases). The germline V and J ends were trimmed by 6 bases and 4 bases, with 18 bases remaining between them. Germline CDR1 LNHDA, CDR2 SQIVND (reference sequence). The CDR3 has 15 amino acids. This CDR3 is CASRGGLGYGTEAFF. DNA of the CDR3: TGTGCCAGTAGGGGGGGATTGGGGTATGGCACTGAAGCTTTCTTT.